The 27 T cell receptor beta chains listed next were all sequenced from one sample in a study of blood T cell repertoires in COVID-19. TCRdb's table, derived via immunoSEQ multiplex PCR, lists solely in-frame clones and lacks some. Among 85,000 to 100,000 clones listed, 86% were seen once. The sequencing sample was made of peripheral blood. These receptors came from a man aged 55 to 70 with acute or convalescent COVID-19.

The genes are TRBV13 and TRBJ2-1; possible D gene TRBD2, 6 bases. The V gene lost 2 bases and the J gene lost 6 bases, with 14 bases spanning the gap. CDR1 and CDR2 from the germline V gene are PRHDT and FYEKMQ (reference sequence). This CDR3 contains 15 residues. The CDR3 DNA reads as TGTGCCAGCAGCTTAACCGGGAGTGGGGCCAATGAGCAGTTCTTC. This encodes CASSLTGSGANEQFF.

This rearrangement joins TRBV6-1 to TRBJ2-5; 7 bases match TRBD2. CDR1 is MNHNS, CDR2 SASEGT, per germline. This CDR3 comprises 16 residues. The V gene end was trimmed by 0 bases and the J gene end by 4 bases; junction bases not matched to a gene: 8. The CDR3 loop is CASSEAGGGVGETQYF. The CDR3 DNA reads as TGTGCCAGCAGTGAAGCGGGGGGGGGAGTAGGAGAGACCCAGTACTTC.

CDR3 loop: CASSVSIGEPRQETQYF. The CDR3 DNA reads TGTGCCAGCAGCGTCAGTATAGGGGAACCCCGGCAAGAGACCCAGTACTTC. The chain is built from TRBV9 and TRBJ2-5; tentative D call: TRBD1 (5 bases). V lost 2 bases and J 2 bases, leaving 19 bases between the germline ends. In germline, CDR1 is SGDLS, CDR2 YYNGEE. The CDR3 is made up of 17 amino acids.

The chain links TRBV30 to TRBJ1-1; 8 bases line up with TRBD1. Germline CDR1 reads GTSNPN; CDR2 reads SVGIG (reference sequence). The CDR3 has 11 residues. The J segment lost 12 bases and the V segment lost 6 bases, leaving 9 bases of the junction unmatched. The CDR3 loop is CACIRDRLTFF. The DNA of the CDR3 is TGTGCCTGCATCCGGGACAGGCTAACTTTCTTT. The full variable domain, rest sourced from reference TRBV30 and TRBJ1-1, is SQTIHQWPATLVQPVGSPLSLECTVEGTSNPNLYWYRQAAGRGLQLLFYSVGIGQISSEVPQNLSASRPQDRQFILSSKKLLLSDSGFYLCACIRDRLTFFGQGTRLTVV.

The CDR3 here is CATSFGLAGGETQYF. DNA of the CDR3: TGTGCCACCAGCTTCGGACTAGCGGGAGGAGAGACCCAGTACTTC. V is TRBV15 and J is TRBJ2-5, with 14 bases matching TRBD2. Trimming at V came to 5 bases and at J to 4 bases, leaving 3 bases not matched to a gene. Germline V gene lookup returns CDR1 LNHNV and CDR2 YYDKDF (reference sequence). The CDR3 is 15 residues long.

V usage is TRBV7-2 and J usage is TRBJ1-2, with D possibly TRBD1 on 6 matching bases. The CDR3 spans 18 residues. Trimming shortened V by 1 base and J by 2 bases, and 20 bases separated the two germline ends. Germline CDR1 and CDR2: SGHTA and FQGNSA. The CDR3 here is CASSLEGFGQGRNYGYTF. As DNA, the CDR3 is TGTGCCAGCAGCTTAGAAGGGTTTGGGCAGGGGCGCAACTATGGCTACACCTTC.

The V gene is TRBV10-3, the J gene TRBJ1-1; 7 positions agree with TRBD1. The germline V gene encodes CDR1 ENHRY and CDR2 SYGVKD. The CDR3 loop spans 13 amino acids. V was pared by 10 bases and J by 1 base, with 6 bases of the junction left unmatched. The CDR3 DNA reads TGTGCCACAACCGGGACAGAGAACACTGAAGCTTTCTTT. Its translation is CATTGTENTEAFF.

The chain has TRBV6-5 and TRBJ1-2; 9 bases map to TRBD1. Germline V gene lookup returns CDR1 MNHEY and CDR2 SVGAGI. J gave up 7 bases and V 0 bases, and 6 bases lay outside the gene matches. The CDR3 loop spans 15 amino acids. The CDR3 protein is CASSYSAGTGIGYTF. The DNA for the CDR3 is TGTGCCAGCAGTTACTCCGCCGGGACAGGGATTGGCTACACCTTC.

CDR3: CAWSGRYNYGYTF. Here the CDR3 DNA reads TGTGCCTGGAGTGGGCGGTATAACTATGGCTACACCTTC. This rearrangement joins TRBV30 to TRBJ1-2; D is uncertain. The CDR3 loop spans 13 amino acids. The germline V gene has CDR1 GTSNPN and CDR2 SVGIG (reference sequence). V lost 1 base and J 1 base, leaving 7 bases between the germline ends.

The CDR3 here is CASSLLVGAGHLRKTQYF. The CDR3 DNA reads as TGTGCCAGCAGCCTCCTCGTAGGGGCAGGGCACCTTCGGAAGACCCAGTACTTC. This rearrangement joins TRBV7-2 to TRBJ2-5; a weak D match, TRBD1 (5 bases). V lost 5 bases to trimming and J lost 6 bases, with 28 bases between them. The CDR3 extends over 18 amino acids. Germline-derived CDR1 and CDR2 are SGHTA and FQGNSA.

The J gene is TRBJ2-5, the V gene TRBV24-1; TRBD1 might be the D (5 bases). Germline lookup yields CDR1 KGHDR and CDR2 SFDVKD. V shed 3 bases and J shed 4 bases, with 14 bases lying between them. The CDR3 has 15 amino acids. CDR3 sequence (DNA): TGTGCCACCAGTGATGCGACAAGCCAGGGAGAGACCCAGTACTTC. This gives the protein CATSDATSQGETQYF.

The CDR3 sequence: CASSTDRGKQPQHF. CDR3 in DNA: TGTGCCAGCAGCACAGACAGGGGGAAACAGCCCCAGCATTTT. The chain combines TRBV7-9 with TRBJ1-5; 9 bases are shared with TRBD1. Germline trimming cut 5 bases from V and 7 bases from J; bases unmatched to any gene: 6. Germline V gene sequence: CDR1 SEHNR, CDR2 FQNEAQ (reference sequence). There are 14 residues in the CDR3.

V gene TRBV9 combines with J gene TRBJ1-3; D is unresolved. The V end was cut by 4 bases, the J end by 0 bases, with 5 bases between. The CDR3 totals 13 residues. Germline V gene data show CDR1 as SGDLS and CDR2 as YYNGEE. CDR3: CASSSFSGNTIYF. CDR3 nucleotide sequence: TGTGCCAGCAGCTCATTCTCTGGAAACACCATATATTTT.

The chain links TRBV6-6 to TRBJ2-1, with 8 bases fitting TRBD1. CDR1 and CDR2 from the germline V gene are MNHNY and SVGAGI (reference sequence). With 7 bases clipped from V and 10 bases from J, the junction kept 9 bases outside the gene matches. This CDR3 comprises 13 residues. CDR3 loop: CASTAPPGGEQFF. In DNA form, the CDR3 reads TGTGCCAGCACCGCTCCCCCAGGGGGCGAGCAGTTCTTC.

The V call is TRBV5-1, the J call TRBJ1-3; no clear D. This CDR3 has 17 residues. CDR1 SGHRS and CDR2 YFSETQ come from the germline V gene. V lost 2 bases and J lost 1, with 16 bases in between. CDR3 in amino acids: CASSFDYRAQSGNTIYF. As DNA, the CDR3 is TGCGCCAGCAGCTTCGACTATCGTGCCCAATCTGGAAACACCATATATTTT. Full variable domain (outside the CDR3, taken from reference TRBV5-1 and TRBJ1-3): KAGVTQTPRYLIKTRGQQVTLSCSPISGHRSVSWYQQTPGQGLQFLFEYFSETQRNKGNFPGRFSGRQFSNSRSEMNVSTLELGDSALYLCASSFDYRAQSGNTIYFGEGSWLTVV.

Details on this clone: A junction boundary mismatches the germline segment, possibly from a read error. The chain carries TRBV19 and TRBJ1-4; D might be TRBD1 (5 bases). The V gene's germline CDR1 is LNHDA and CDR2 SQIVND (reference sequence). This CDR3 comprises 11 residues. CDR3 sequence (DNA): TGTGCCAGTAGATCCCAGGGCGGGGTCGTTTTT. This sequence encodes CASRSQGGVVF. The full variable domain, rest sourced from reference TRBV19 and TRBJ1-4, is DGGITQSPKYLFRKEGQNVTLSCEQNLNHDAMYWYRQDPGQGLRLIYYSQIVNDFQKGDIAEGYSVSREKKESFPLTVTSAQKNPTAFYLCASRSQGGVVFGSGTQLSVL.

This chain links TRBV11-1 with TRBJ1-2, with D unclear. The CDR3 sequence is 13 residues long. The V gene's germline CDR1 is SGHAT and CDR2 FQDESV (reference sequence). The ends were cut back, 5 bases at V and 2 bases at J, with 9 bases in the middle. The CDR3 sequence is CASSGGRNYGYTF. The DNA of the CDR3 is TGTGCCAGCAGCGGAGGACGGAACTATGGCTACACCTTC. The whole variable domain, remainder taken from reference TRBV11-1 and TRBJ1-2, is EAEVAQSPRYKITEKSQAVAFWCDPISGHATLYWYRQILGQGPELLVQFQDESVVDDSQLPKDRFSAERLKGVDSTLKIQPAELGDSAMYLCASSGGRNYGYTFGSGTRLTVV.

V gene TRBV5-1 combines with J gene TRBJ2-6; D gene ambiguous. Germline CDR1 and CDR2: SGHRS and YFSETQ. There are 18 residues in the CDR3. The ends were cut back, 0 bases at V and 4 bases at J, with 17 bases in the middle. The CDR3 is CASSLDLYTTVGANVLTF. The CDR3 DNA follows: TGCGCCAGCAGCTTGGACCTCTACACAACAGTCGGGGCCAACGTCCTGACTTTC.

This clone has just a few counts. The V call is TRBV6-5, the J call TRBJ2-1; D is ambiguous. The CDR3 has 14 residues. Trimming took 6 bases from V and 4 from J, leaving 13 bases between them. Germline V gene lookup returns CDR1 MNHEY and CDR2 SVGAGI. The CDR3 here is CASSRPGLYNEQFF. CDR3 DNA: TGTGCCAGCAGCCGCCCGGGTCTTTACAATGAGCAGTTCTTC.

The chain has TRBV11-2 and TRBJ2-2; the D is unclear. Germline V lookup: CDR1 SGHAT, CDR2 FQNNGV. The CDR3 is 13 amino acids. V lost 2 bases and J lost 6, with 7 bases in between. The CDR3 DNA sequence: TGTGCCAGCAGCTTATCTGCGCCCGGGGAGCTGTTTTTT. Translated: CASSLSAPGELFF.

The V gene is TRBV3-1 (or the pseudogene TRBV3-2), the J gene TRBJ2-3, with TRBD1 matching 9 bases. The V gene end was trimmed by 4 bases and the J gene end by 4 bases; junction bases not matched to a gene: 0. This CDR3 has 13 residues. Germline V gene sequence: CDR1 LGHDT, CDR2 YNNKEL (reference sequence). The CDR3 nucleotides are TGTGCCAGCAGCCGACAGGGGGCAGATACGCAGTATTTT. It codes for CASSRQGADTQYF.

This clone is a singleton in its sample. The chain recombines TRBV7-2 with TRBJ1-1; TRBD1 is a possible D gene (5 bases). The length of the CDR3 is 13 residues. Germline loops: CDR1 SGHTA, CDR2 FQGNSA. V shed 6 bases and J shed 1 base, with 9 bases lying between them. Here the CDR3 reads CASRIGANTEAFF. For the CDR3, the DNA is TGTGCCAGCAGAATAGGGGCGAACACTGAAGCTTTCTTT.

As DNA, the CDR3 is TGCGCCAGCAGCTTGGACTCAGGGGTCAATGGCTACACCTTC. It translates to CASSLDSGVNGYTF. This chain joins TRBV5-1 and TRBJ1-2, with D possibly matching TRBD1 (6 bases). CDR1 and CDR2 from the germline V gene are SGHRS and YFSETQ. The CDR3 has 14 residues. Trimming pared 0 bases from V and 6 bases from J, leaving 12 bases between.

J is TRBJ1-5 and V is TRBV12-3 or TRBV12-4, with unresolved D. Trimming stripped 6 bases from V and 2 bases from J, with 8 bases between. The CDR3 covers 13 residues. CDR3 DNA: TGTGCCAGCAGCCGTATAGGCAATCAGCCCCAGCATTTT. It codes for CASSRIGNQPQHF.

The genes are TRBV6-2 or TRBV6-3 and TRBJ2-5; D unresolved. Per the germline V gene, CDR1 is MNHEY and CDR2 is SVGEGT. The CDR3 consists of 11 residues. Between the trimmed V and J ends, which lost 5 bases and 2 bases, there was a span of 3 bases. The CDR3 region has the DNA TGTGCCAGCAGTCAACAAGAGACCCAGTACTTC. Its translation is CASSQQETQYF.

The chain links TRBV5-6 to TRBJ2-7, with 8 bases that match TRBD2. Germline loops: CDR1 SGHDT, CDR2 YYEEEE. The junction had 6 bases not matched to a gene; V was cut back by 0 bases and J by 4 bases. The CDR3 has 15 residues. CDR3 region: CASSLGAGLAYEQYF. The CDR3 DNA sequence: TGTGCCAGCAGCTTGGGTGCTGGACTAGCTTACGAGCAGTACTTC.

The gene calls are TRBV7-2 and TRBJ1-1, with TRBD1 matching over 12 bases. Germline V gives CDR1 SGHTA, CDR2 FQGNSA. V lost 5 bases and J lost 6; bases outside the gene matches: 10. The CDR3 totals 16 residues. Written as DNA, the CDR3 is TGTGCCAGCAGCGCCATAACCGGGACAGGGGGCTCTGAAGCTTTCTTT. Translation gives CASSAITGTGGSEAFF.